A selection of T cell receptor beta chains follows, all from one sample in a study of control samples from healthy donors and cancer patients. Here immunoSEQ multiplex PCR was the method, and the copy in TCRdb shows in-frame clones only, minus some. Here the sample spans about 120,000 clones, 89% being singletons. The sample taken for sequencing was blood. The receptors were sampled from a man in his fifties or sixties in good health. Each CDR3 is given with its conserved first and last residue. D genes are given only for firm matches. The listing skips clone size in some rows; elsewhere it reads once, few, many or a size class.

.	.	TRBV10-3	TRBJ1-1	TGTGCCATCAGTGAGTCCATGGGGGGCTCCGGGTCCACTGAAGCTTTCTTT	CAISESMGGSGSTEAFF
.	.	TRBV12-3/TRBV12-4	TRBJ1-6	TGTGCCAGCAGTTTACCGGGCTCACCCCTCCACTTT	CASSLPGSPLHF
.	.	TRBV7-8	TRBJ2-1	TGTGCCAGCAGCTTAGAGAATAGCAGGGGAGTCCCTAATGAGCAGTTCTTC	CASSLENSRGVPNEQFF
.	.	TRBV6-5	TRBJ2-3	TGTGCCAGCAGTTACTCGGGGGGCCGCACAGATACGCAGTATTTT	CASSYSGGRTDTQYF
TRBD2	.	TRBV9	TRBJ2-1	TGTGCCAGCAGCCGCAGCGGGGGGCCCTACAATGAGCAGTTCTTC	CASSRSGGPYNEQFF
.	.	TRBV18	TRBJ1-1	TGTGCCAGCTCACCACGCGATCGGGGGGCGGTGAACACTGAAGCTTTCTTT	CASSPRDRGAVNTEAFF
.	.	TRBV6-5	TRBJ2-2	TGTGCCAGCATCACCGGGCCATTCAACACCGGGGAGCTGTTTTTT	CASITGPFNTGELFF
TRBD2	.	TRBV5-1	TRBJ2-7	TGCGCCAGCAGGACTAGCGGGGACAACGAGCAGTACTTC	CASRTSGDNEQYF
.	.	TRBV12-5	TRBJ1-1	TGTGCTAGTGGTTTGGGGGGCATGAACACTGAAGCTTTCTTT	CASGLGGMNTEAFF
.	.	TRBV2	TRBJ1-2	TGTGCCAGCAGACGGACTTTAGAAGGCTACACCTTC	CASRRTLEGYTF
.	once	TRBV5-3	TRBJ1-6	TGTGCCAGAAGCTTGGAATTTAGGGGAAATAATTCACCCCTCCACTTT	CARSLEFRGNNSPLHF
TRBD1	.	TRBV7-8	TRBJ2-7	TGTGCCAGCAGCCGTCGGATCGGACAGGGCGACCCCGAGCAGTACTTC	CASSRRIGQGDPEQYF
.	.	TRBV4-3	TRBJ1-1	TGCGCCAGCAGCCAAGATGGAGGACATAGGGTCACTGAAGCTTTCTTT	CASSQDGGHRVTEAFF
TRBD2	.	TRBV7-6	TRBJ2-1	TGTGCCAGCAGCAAAAGCGGGGGGGCCGATAGGTCCTACAATGAGCAGTTCTTC	CASSKSGGADRSYNEQFF
.	.	TRBV7-6	TRBJ1-6	TGTGCCAGCAGCTTAGCGACAGGAGTCGATTCACCCCTCCACTTT	CASSLATGVDSPLHF
.	.	TRBV6-5	TRBJ1-1	TGTGCCAGCAGTTACTCTGGACCGCTGAACACTGAAGCTTTCTTT	CASSYSGPLNTEAFF
.	once	TRBV7-2	TRBJ2-1	TGTGCCAGCAGCTTAGCCGCCGCCCGGTCCTACAATGAGCAGTTCTTC	CASSLAAARSYNEQFF
.	.	TRBV5-1	TRBJ2-1	TGCGCCAGCAGCTTGGGCCAATCCTACAATGAGCAGTTCTTC	CASSLGQSYNEQFF
.	.	TRBV19	TRBJ2-5	TGTGCCACGGGTAACCAAGAGACCCAGTACTTC	CATGNQETQYF